Detailed here is one TCR beta chain. Its antigen remains unknown. This sample was included in a study of CD8 T cells in Susac syndrome. Sequencing of TCR beta was undertaken in CD8+ and CD4+ T cells derived from blood. It was healthy donors who served as the controls, matched for age and sex. Isolation of CD8+ and CD4+ T cells was performed negatively, whereas enrichment of TEMRA cells was done by FACS. Study results and caveats: The study recognized that its TCR sequencing and HLA analysis covered a relatively small number of individuals.

This CDR3 comprises 17 residues. Germline V gives CDR1 MGHRA, CDR2 YSYEKL. The V and J ends lost 6 bases and 5 bases respectively, with 25 bases between them. RNA totalling roughly 0.5 to 1 ug underwent reverse transcription with random hexamers. A single record per CDR3 protein comes from TCRdb applying MiXCR to the immunoSEQ multiplex PCR reads. The top ten hold approximately 0.14% of the sample, which has approximately 160,000 distinct CDR3 sequences, approximately 92% seen once. Sequencing was done on a sample of CD4+ T cells from PBMCs. This chain joins TRBV4-1 and TRBJ2-5; tentatively, D is TRBD2 (7 bases). The sequence came from a human donor in good health. DNA of the CDR3: TGCGCCAGCAGTAGGGGGGCGGGGGAAACAAACGGGGAGACCCAGTACTTC. Protein product: CASSRGAGETNGETQYF.